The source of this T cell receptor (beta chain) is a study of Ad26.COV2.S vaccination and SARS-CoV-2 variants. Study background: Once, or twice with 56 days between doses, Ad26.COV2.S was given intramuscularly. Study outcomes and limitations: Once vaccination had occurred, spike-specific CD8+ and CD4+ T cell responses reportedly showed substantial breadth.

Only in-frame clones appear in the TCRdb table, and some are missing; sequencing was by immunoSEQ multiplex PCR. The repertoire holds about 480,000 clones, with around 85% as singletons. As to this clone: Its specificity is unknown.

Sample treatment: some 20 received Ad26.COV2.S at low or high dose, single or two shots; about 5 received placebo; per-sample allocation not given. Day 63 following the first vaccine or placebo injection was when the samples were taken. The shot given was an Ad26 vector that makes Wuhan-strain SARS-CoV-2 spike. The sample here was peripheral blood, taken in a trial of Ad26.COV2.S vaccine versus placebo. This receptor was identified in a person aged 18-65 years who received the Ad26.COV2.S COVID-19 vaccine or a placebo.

CDR3 nucleotides: TGTGCCTGGAGCTGGGGGGGCGATTCGGAAATCTCTGGAAACACCATATATTTT. This translates into CAWSWGGDSEISGNTIYF. The rearrangement links TRBV30 to TRBJ1-3; a weak D match, TRBD1 (6 bases). V shed 3 bases and J shed 0 bases, with 21 bases lying between them. The CDR3 spans 18 residues. Looked up from germline, CDR1 is GTSNPN and CDR2 is SVGIG (reference sequence). Supplemented by reference TRBV30 and TRBJ1-3, the full variable domain reads SQTIHQWPATLVQPVGSPLSLECTVEGTSNPNLYWYRQAAGRGLQLLFYSVGIGQISSEVPQNLSASRPQDRQFILSSKKLLLSDSGFYLCAWSWGGDSEISGNTIYFGEGSWLTVV.